One sample yielded the 27 T cell receptor beta chains listed below, sequenced in a study of blood T cell repertoires in COVID-19. TCRdb's copy holds only in-frame clones and misses some; the assay was immunoSEQ multiplex PCR. The sample holds some 270,000 clones, 80% to 90% seen once. The sequenced sample consisted of PBMCs or T cells enriched from blood (not recorded which). The origin of the receptors is a middle-aged woman who had been exposed to COVID-19.

V and J are TRBV6-5 and TRBJ1-6; D may be TRBD1 (5 bases). Germline V gene data show CDR1 as MNHEY and CDR2 as SVGAGI. The germline V and J ends were trimmed by 7 bases and 11 bases, with 21 bases remaining between them. The CDR3 contains 15 residues. Here the CDR3 DNA reads TGTGCCAGCACCACGAATAGGGCAGGGTCGACACCCCTCCACTTT. It encodes CASTTNRAGSTPLHF.

This clone was counted ten times or more. V and J are TRBV30 and TRBJ2-2; TRBD2 matches at 9 bases. The junction had 11 bases not matched to a gene; V was cut back by 8 bases and J by 7 bases. This CDR3 has 14 amino acids. Germline loops: CDR1 GTSNPN, CDR2 SVGIG (reference sequence). The CDR3 loop reads CAGPSGARLGELFF. The CDR3 nucleotides are TGTGCCGGTCCTAGCGGGGCCCGGCTCGGGGAGCTGTTTTTT. Based on the CDR3 plus reference TRBV30 and TRBJ2-2, the full variable domain is SQTIHQWPATLVQPVGSPLSLECTVEGTSNPNLYWYRQAAGRGLQLLFYSVGIGQISSEVPQNLSASRPQDRQFILSSKKLLLSDSGFYLCAGPSGARLGELFFGEGSRLTVL.

The chain links TRBV28 to TRBJ1-2; a weak D match, TRBD1 (6 bases). Germline V gene data show CDR1 as MDHEN and CDR2 as SYDVKM. V was clipped by 7 bases and J by 7 bases, with 16 bases between them. This CDR3 is 13 amino acids long. The CDR3 nucleotides are TGTGCCAGCACCCAGGGTGGCAGGGGTGGCTACACCTTC. Protein sequence: CASTQGGRGGYTF.

The chain recombines TRBV19 with TRBJ1-2; D ambiguous. This CDR3 spans 14 amino acids. Germline V gene sequence: CDR1 LNHDA, CDR2 SQIVND (reference sequence). Trimming took 6 bases from V and 8 from J, leaving 19 bases between them. The CDR3, as DNA: TGTGCCAGTAGGATGGAGGGAGAGGTTTCCGGCTACACCTTC. Protein product: CASRMEGEVSGYTF.

The V gene is TRBV6-5, the J gene TRBJ2-5; TRBD2 might be the D (5 bases). The germline gives CDR1 MNHEY, CDR2 SVGAGI. This CDR3 spans 16 amino acids. Trimming took off 3 bases at V and 2 bases at J, with 16 bases between the two ends. The CDR3 loop reads CASSYSYSAGQETQYF. CDR3 nucleotides: TGTGCCAGCAGTTATTCCTACTCGGCGGGTCAAGAGACCCAGTACTTC.

The chain is built from TRBV11-3 and TRBJ2-5, with a tentative D call TRBD2 (7 bases). The CDR3 has 14 amino acids. V gave up 1 base and J gave up 5 bases, with 11 bases separating them. The germline V gene encodes CDR1 SGHNT and CDR2 YENEEA. The DNA for the CDR3 is TGTGCCAGCAGCTTAGGCGGGGGCTCGGAGACCCAGTACTTC. Protein product: CASSLGGGSETQYF. The full variable domain, completed using reference TRBV11-3 and TRBJ2-5, is EAGVVQSPRYKIIEKKQPVAFWCNPISGHNTLYWYLQNLGQGPELLIRYENEEAVDDSQLPKDRFSAERLKGVDSTLKIQPAELGDSAVYLCASSLGGGSETQYFGPGTRLLVL.

The chain recombines TRBV6-1 with TRBJ2-7; 8 bases align to TRBD1. The CDR3 is made up of 14 amino acids. V was pared by 2 bases and J by 3 bases, with 3 bases of the junction left unmatched. Per the germline V gene, CDR1 is MNHNS and CDR2 is SASEGT. As DNA, the CDR3 is TGTGCCAGCAGTGAAATGGACAGGGTCTACGAGCAGTACTTC. Protein product: CASSEMDRVYEQYF.

This chain connects TRBV5-8 to TRBJ2-1, with D possibly matching TRBD2 (6 bases). The CDR3 has 13 amino acids. Germline-derived CDR1 and CDR2 are SGHTS and YDEGEE. Trimming pared 4 bases from V and 7 bases from J, leaving 12 bases between. CDR3 residues: CASSVARGNEQFF. DNA of the CDR3: TGTGCCAGCAGCGTTGCACGGGGGAATGAGCAGTTCTTC.

This chain links TRBV7-3 with TRBJ2-1; 10 positions match TRBD2. The germline CDR1 and CDR2 sequences are SGHTA and FQGTGA. There are 13 residues in the CDR3. The J segment lost 6 bases and the V segment lost 8 bases, leaving 4 bases of the junction unmatched. The CDR3 region has the DNA TGTGCCAGCTCGAGCGGGGGGGCCAATGAGCAGTTCTTC. Translating gives CASSSGGANEQFF.

The CDR3 sequence is CATSALAGSADTQYF. The CDR3 DNA reads as TGTGCCACCAGTGCCTTAGCGGGCTCCGCGGATACGCAGTATTTT. The J gene is TRBJ2-3, the V gene TRBV24-1; 7 bases fit TRBD2. The CDR3 totals 15 residues. V was clipped by 5 bases and J by 6 bases; unmatched bases: 10. Germline loops: CDR1 KGHDR, CDR2 SFDVKD.

This clone appeared once. The rearrangement uses TRBV30 and TRBJ2-7; 9 nucleotides align to TRBD1. Trimming took 2 bases from V and 6 from J; bases not matched to a gene: 5. CDR1 and CDR2 (germline): GTSNPN, SVGIG (reference sequence). The CDR3 sequence is 13 residues long. CDR3 nucleotides: TGTGCCTGGAGTAGGACAGGGGCGGGCGAGCAGTACTTC. Protein: CAWSRTGAGEQYF.

This chain links TRBV18 with TRBJ1-1; no firm D call. From germline, CDR1 is KGHSH and CDR2 LQKENI. There are 14 residues in the CDR3. The ends were cut back, 6 bases at V and 3 bases at J, with 14 bases in the middle. The CDR3 bases are TGTGCCAGCTCCCCCGGGGTGTGGGACACTGAAGCTTTCTTT. Amino acid sequence: CASSPGVWDTEAFF.

This chain joins TRBV7-6 and TRBJ1-2, with 11 nucleotides matching TRBD1. CDR3 length: 19 residues. V was pared by 5 bases and J by 8 bases, with 22 bases of the junction left unmatched. Germline CDR1 SGHVS, CDR2 FNYEAQ. The CDR3 reads CASSPLRDSIGQGAWGYTF. The DNA for the CDR3 is TGTGCCAGCAGCCCACTCCGCGACTCTATTGGACAGGGGGCGTGGGGCTACACCTTC.

The rearrangement links TRBV19 to TRBJ1-5; no definite D call. From germline, CDR1 is LNHDA and CDR2 SQIVND (reference sequence). This CDR3 contains 15 residues. V was cut by 1 base and J by 6 bases, with 13 bases left in between. CDR3 protein: CASSIGAERGQPQHF. CDR3 nucleotides: TGTGCCAGTAGTATAGGGGCCGAACGGGGTCAGCCCCAGCATTTT. The entire variable domain, with the rest obtained from reference TRBV19 and TRBJ1-5, is as follows: DGGITQSPKYLFRKEGQNVTLSCEQNLNHDAMYWYRQDPGQGLRLIYYSQIVNDFQKGDIAEGYSVSREKKESFPLTVTSAQKNPTAFYLCASSIGAERGQPQHFGDGTRLSIL.

This rearrangement joins TRBV5-1 to TRBJ2-7; D is possibly TRBD1 (6 bases). The CDR3 has 15 residues. V was shortened by 3 bases and J by 4 bases, with 17 bases between the two germline ends. The germline gives CDR1 SGHRS, CDR2 YFSETQ. The CDR3 DNA sequence: TGCGCCAGCAGCTCCGGACCGGGACAAGATTACGAGCAGTACTTC. As protein: CASSSGPGQDYEQYF.

This chain uses TRBV2 with TRBJ2-4; 7 positions agree with TRBD2. The CDR3 loop spans 14 amino acids. The V gene end was trimmed by 4 bases and the J gene end by 4 bases; junction bases not matched to a gene: 4. Germline V gene lookup returns CDR1 SNHLY and CDR2 FYNNEI. For the CDR3, the DNA is TGTGCCAGCAGTGGCCCAGCGGGGAAAAACATTCAGTACTTC. Its protein product is CASSGPAGKNIQYF.

The chain joins TRBV5-1 to TRBJ2-5, with 12 bases that match TRBD1. After removal of 3 bases from V and 10 bases from J, the junction contained 10 bases not matched to a gene. Germline loops: CDR1 SGHRS, CDR2 YFSETQ. The CDR3 totals 15 residues. CDR3: CASSSSGTGGTNQYF. Written as DNA, the CDR3 is TGCGCCAGCAGCTCATCCGGGACAGGGGGCACGAACCAGTACTTC.

This clone was seen only a few times. The V gene is TRBV30, the J gene TRBJ1-3, with no clear D. The CDR3 runs 14 residues. V was pared by 2 bases and J by 1 base, with 9 bases between. Germline-derived CDR1 and CDR2 are GTSNPN and SVGIG (reference sequence). CDR3: CAWSNGGSGNTIYF. The CDR3 bases are TGTGCCTGGAGTAACGGAGGGTCTGGAAACACCATATATTTT.

The chain recombines TRBV6-5 with TRBJ1-2; 8 bases match TRBD1. CDR1 is MNHEY and CDR2 is SVGAGI in the germline V gene. Trimming removed 0 bases from V and 9 bases from J; junction bases left unmatched: 12. CDR3 length equals 16 residues. The CDR3 bases are TGTGCCAGCAGTTACTCAGGGACAGGCAACCTAAGAAGCTACACCTTC. Its translation is CASSYSGTGNLRSYTF.

The gene calls are TRBV4-1 and TRBJ1-2; D possibly corresponds to TRBD1 (6 bases). The CDR3 is 15 residues long. With 2 bases removed from V and 5 bases from J, the gap between germline ends came to 15 bases. Looked up from germline, CDR1 is MGHRA and CDR2 is YSYEKL. The CDR3 loop is CASSQPTGLGYGYTF. CDR3 bases: TGCGCCAGCAGCCAACCTACAGGGTTGGGATATGGCTACACCTTC.

The chain employs TRBV11-3 and TRBJ1-3; D may be TRBD1 (6 bases). Germline CDR1 SGHNT, CDR2 YENEEA. The V end lost 5 bases, the J end lost 4 bases, and 15 bases lay between the germline ends. The CDR3 is 15 residues long. The CDR3 sequence is CASSLGTQEGNTIYF. The CDR3 DNA is TGTGCCAGCAGCCTTGGGACACAGGAAGGAAACACCATATATTTT.

The CDR3 sequence is CATSDAGYYEQYF. Written as DNA, the CDR3 is TGTGCCACCAGTGATGCAGGGTACTACGAGCAGTACTTC. The J gene is TRBJ2-7, the V gene TRBV24-1; tentatively, D is TRBD1 (5 bases). Germline V gives CDR1 KGHDR, CDR2 SFDVKD. CDR3 length equals 13 residues. Trimming stripped 3 bases from V and 3 bases from J, with 8 bases between.

This chain links TRBV6-2 or TRBV6-3 with TRBJ2-3, with 9 bases aligning to TRBD1. Germline V lookup: CDR1 MNHEY, CDR2 SVGEGT. V was pared by 2 bases and J by 5 bases, with 8 bases of the junction left unmatched. This CDR3 spans 16 amino acids. Written as DNA, the CDR3 is TGTGCCAGCAGTTACCAGGGGACAGGGTGGATAGATACGCAGTATTTT. It codes for CASSYQGTGWIDTQYF.

The CDR3 DNA sequence: TGCGCCAGCAGCCAAGATAGAACAGGACCTTATGGCTACACCTTC. This sequence encodes CASSQDRTGPYGYTF. This rearrangement joins TRBV4-3 to TRBJ1-2; a weak D match, TRBD1 (5 bases). The CDR3 totals 15 residues. V was pared by 0 bases and J by 5 bases, with 13 bases between. Germline CDR1 reads LGHNA; CDR2 reads YSLEER.

This sequence joins TRBV18 and TRBJ2-1, with 9 nucleotides matching TRBD2. From germline, CDR1 is KGHSH and CDR2 LQKENI. The CDR3 totals 14 residues. Unmatched junction bases numbered 7, after V lost 6 bases and J lost 7 bases. The CDR3, as DNA: TGTGCCAGCTCCAGTAGCGGGAGAGGGAATGAGCAGTTCTTC. As protein: CASSSSGRGNEQFF.

The chain joins TRBV6-5 to TRBJ2-3, with 11 positions matching TRBD2. CDR1 is MNHEY and CDR2 is SVGAGI in the germline V gene. Trimming cost V 6 bases and J 0 bases; bases outside gene matches: 5. This CDR3 is 16 amino acids long. This chain's CDR3 is CASSYPSGGSTDTQYF. The CDR3 DNA reads as TGTGCCAGCAGCTACCCTAGCGGGGGGAGCACAGATACGCAGTATTTT.

The V call is TRBV5-6, the J call TRBJ1-2; D unresolved. Trimming removed 2 bases from V and 7 bases from J, with 9 bases in between. The CDR3 sequence is 12 residues long. The germline V gene has CDR1 SGHDT and CDR2 YYEEEE. The CDR3 sequence: CASSFAGPGYTF. DNA for the CDR3: TGTGCCAGCAGCTTTGCCGGTCCTGGCTACACCTTC.